Listed below are T cell receptor beta chains from one sample, sequenced in a study of T cell repertoires in cytomegalovirus infection. Antigens of these TCRs are unknown. TCRdb recomputed calls from the reads with MiXCR, one row per CDR3 protein. The sample carries over 250,000 distinct CDR3 sequences, less than 25% recorded once. The sequencing used cultured PBMCs, collected from culture after CMV antigen stimulation. The receptors derive from a human donor in good health (CMV status not recorded). Some clones in this sample may be carry-over from other donors' samples. Both conserved end residues are trimmed from each CDR3.

j_call | v_call | cdr3_aa
TRBJ2-1 | TRBV12-5 | ASGSPYNEQF
TRBJ1-1 | TRBV19 | ASSIYALNTEAF
TRBJ1-5 | TRBV7-6 | ASSLGTGTVIY
TRBJ2-7 | TRBV19 | ASSIDRGVEQY
TRBJ1-3 | TRBV7-2 | ASNQGGSGNTIY
TRBJ1-1 | TRBV7-2 | ASSLDGLNVNTEAF
TRBJ2-2 | TRBV19 | ASSMGRDTGELF
TRBJ1-5 | TRBV27 | ASSVFRDQPQH
TRBJ1-2 | TRBV7-2 | ASSSHRGGGYT
TRBJ2-4 | TRBV7-3 | ASSRDRGNIQY
TRBJ2-7 | TRBV12-3/TRBV12-4 | ASSFGTGGGYEQY
TRBJ1-2 | TRBV19 | ASSLLQNYGYT